This paragraph covers one T cell receptor beta chain sequence. This clonotype was seen many times. It has no known antigen specificity. Base qualities are not recorded, but no much larger clone differs from it by a single base. The entry originates in a study of T cell repertoires and leukemia-associated antigens (dated by TCRdb to 2018 to 2020). About the investigation overall: Per sample, about 5.1 to 7 million read pairs and about 3.3 to 5.0 million effective reads were obtained, for about 15 million effective reads in total. In vitro peptide stimulation of healthy T cells was used with the aim of identifying the antigen recognized by a TCR Vbeta21 clone previously found in CML patients. What the research found in general, with its limitations: Numbers of Vbeta genes (about 60), Jbeta genes (around 13), VDJ rearrangements and unique CDR3s did not differ significantly among the four groups. Direct testing of the expanded clones' antigen specificity and function was not done, and further investigation was required.

TRIzol reagent was used to extract total RNA from the cultured T cells. TCRbeta libraries were amplified from RNA using 5' rapid amplification of cDNA ends (5'RACE). Before sequencing, library concentration and integrity were assessed using Qubit, an Agilent instrument, and quantitative PCR. Qualified libraries were sequenced on Illumina HiSeq or MiSeq by a commercial service provider. Per the original workflow: MiXCR version 1.8.2 was used to identify TCR sequences in each sample. To qualify, a clone needed a CDR3 longer than four amino acids, an in-frame nucleotide length, and no stop codon. An effective read was defined as a read containing the complete CDR3 structure. RT-PCR with 24 Vbeta primers, GeneScan spectratyping, and Sanger sequencing were used to validate expanded clones. The raw public reads went through TCRdb reprocessing: fastp at Q25, MiXCR clone calling, in-frame beta chains kept. Each entry is one CDR3 protein sequence, shown with its most common DNA and genes. These V and J calls are TCRdb output, not the study's own analysis. This sample gives 11,000 to 15,000 distinct CDR3 sequences in total; 39% of them show up just once. Together, the top ten hold nearly 9.5% of the sample.

Compared with germline, V lacks 6 bases and J lacks 9 bases; bases without a gene match: 8. CDR1 and CDR2, looked up from the germline V gene (reference sequence), are LNHNV and YYDKDF. Measured from the cysteine to the phenylalanine, the CDR3 is 13 residues long. Just CDR3 DNA is preserved here, 39 bases in frame from base 1. As a first step, the CD3+ T cells were left to rest overnight in RPMI 1640 lacking fetal bovine serum, at 2.5 million cells/mL. MACS immunomagnetic beads were used according to the manufacturer's instructions to isolate CD3+ T cells from PBMCs. Material: CD3+ T cells sorted from blood and cultured. This sequence originates from a female donor in good health. The chain is assembled from TRBV15 and TRBJ2-1; 7 of the junction bases match TRBD1. The DNA reads as follows: TGTGCCACCAGGGTAGGGACAGCTCCTGAGCAGTTCTTC. This gives the protein CATRVGTAPEQFF. The full variable domain, completed from the reference TRBV15 and TRBJ2-1 proteins outside the CDR3, reads DAMVIQNPRYQVTQFGKPVTLSCSQTLNHNVMYWYQQKSSQAPKLLFHYYDKDFNNEADTPDNFQSRRPNTSFCFLDIRSPGLGDTAMYLCATRVGTAPEQFFGPGTRLTVL.